This T cell receptor (beta chain) was retrieved from a study of a mutant IDH1 vaccine in newly diagnosed glioma. Study-wide context: Prior therapy was radiotherapy, temozolomide, or both; most received both. Whole-study results and caveats: Most patients, 93.3%, showed vaccine-induced immune responses.

This CDR3 has 14 amino acids. V was cut by 5 bases and J by 8 bases, with 15 bases left in between. CDR1 KGHSH and CDR2 LQKENI come from the germline V gene. Libraries were prepared by immunoSEQ multiplex PCR; TCRdb keeps only in-frame clonotypes and omits some of them. The sample shows tens of thousands of clones, about four fifths of them seen only once. About this clone: Its antigen is still unknown.

The time point denotes: week 35, safety follow-up. A single vaccine dose contained 300 ug of mutant IDH1 20-mer peptide, and topical imiquimod was used with it. The study enrolled donors with new WHO grade 3 or 4 IDH1-mutant, ATRX-lost astrocytomas. Sequenced material: PBMCs, taken from a glioma patient whose treatment included an IDH1 peptide vaccine. This TCR came from a man aged 40-49 years with glioma. This chain connects TRBV18 to TRBJ1-4; TRBD1 is a possible D gene (5 bases). The CDR3 coding sequence is TGTGCCAGCTCATCCGGGACGTCTGGCGAAAAACTGTTTTTT. Its protein product is CASSSGTSGEKLFF.